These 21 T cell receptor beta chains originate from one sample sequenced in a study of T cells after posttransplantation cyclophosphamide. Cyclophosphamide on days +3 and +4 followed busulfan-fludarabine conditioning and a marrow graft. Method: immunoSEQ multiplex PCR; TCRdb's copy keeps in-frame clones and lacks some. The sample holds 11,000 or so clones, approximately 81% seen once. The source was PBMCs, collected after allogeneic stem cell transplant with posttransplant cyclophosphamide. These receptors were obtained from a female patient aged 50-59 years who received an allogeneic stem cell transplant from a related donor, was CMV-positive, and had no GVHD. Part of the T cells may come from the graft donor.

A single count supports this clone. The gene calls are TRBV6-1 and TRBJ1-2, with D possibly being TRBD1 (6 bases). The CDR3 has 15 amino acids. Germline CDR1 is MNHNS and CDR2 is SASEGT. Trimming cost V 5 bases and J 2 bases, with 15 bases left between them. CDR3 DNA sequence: TGTGCCAGCAGTCGGACAGCCAACTCGAACTATGGCTACACCTTC. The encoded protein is CASSRTANSNYGYTF.

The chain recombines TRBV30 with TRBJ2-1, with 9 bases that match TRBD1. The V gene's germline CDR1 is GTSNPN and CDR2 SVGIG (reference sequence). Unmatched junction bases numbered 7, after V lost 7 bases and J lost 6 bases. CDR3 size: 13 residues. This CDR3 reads CASPTDRGNEQFF. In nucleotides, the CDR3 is TGTGCCTCCCCAACGGACAGGGGCAATGAGCAGTTCTTC.

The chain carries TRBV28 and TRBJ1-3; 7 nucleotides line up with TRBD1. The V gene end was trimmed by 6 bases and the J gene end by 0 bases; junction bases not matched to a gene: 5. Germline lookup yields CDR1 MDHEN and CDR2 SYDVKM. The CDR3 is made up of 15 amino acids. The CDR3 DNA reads TGTGCCAGCAGCTGGACAGGTCTCTCTGGAAACACCATATATTTT. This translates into CASSWTGLSGNTIYF.

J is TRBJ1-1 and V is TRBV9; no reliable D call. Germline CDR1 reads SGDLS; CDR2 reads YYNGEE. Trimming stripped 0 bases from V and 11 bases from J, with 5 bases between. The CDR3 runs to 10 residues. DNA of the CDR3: TGTGCCAGCAGCGTAGTGCGCGCTTTCTTT. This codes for CASSVVRAFF.

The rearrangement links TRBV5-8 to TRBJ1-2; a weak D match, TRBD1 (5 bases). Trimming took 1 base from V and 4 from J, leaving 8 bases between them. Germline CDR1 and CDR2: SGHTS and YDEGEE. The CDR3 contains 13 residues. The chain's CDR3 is CASSLPTGYGYTF. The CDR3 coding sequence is TGTGCCAGCAGCTTGCCAACAGGCTATGGCTACACCTTC.

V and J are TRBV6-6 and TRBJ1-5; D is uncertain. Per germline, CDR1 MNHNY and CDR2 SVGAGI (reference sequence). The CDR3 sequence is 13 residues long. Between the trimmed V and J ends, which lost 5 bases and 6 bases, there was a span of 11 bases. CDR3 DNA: TGTGCCAGCAGTGCAGCTTCGGGTCAGCCCCAGCATTTT. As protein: CASSAASGQPQHF.

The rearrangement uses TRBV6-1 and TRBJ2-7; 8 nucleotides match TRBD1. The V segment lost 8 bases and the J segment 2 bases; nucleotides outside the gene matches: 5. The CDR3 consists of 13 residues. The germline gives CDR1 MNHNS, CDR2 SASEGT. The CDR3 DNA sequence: TGTGCCAGCGCCCTGGGACAGGCCTACGAGCAGTACTTC. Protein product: CASALGQAYEQYF.

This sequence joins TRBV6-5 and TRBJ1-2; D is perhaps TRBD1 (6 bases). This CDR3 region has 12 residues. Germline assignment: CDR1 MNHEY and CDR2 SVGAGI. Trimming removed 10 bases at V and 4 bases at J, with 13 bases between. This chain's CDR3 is CANRASSYGYTF. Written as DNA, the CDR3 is TGTGCCAACAGGGCTTCCTCCTATGGCTACACCTTC.

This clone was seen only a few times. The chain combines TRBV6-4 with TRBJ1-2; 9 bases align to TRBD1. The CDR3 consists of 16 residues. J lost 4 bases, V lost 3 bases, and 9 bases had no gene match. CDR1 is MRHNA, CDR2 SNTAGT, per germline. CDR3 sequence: CASSETGQGTPYGYTF. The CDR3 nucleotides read TGTGCCAGCAGTGAGACAGGACAGGGGACTCCCTATGGCTACACCTTC.

CDR3 amino acids: CASSLVAGQGHYGYTF. CDR3 bases: TGTGCCAGCAGCTTAGTCGCTGGACAGGGGCACTATGGCTACACCTTC. V usage is TRBV7-9 and J usage is TRBJ1-2, with 9 bases matching TRBD1. Germline values: CDR1 SEHNR, CDR2 FQNEAQ (reference sequence). V shed 1 base, J shed 3 bases, and the junction held 6 bases outside the gene matches. This CDR3 is 16 amino acids long.

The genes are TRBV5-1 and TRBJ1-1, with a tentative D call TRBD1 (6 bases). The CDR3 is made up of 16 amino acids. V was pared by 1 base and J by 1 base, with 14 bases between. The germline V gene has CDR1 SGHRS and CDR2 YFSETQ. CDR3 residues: CASSLSGGGRNTEAFF. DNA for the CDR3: TGCGCCAGCAGCTTGTCCGGGGGGGGCAGGAACACTGAAGCTTTCTTT.

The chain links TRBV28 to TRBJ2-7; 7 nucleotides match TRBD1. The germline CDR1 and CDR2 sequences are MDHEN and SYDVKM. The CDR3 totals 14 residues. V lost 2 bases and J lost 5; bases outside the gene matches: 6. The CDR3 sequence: CASSLMTGQHEQYF. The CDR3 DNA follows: TGTGCCAGCAGTTTAATGACAGGGCAGCACGAGCAGTACTTC.

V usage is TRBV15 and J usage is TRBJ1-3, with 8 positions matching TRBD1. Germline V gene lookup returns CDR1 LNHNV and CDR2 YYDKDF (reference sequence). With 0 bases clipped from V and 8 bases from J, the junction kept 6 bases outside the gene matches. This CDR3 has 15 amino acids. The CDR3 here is CATSRDRGRGHTIYF. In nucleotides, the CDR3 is TGTGCCACCAGCAGAGATAGGGGCAGGGGGCACACCATATATTTT. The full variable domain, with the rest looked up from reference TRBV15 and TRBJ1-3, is DAMVIQNPRYQVTQFGKPVTLSCSQTLNHNVMYWYQQKSSQAPKLLFHYYDKDFNNEADTPDNFQSRRPNTSFCFLDIRSPGLGDTAMYLCATSRDRGRGHTIYFGEGSWLTVV.

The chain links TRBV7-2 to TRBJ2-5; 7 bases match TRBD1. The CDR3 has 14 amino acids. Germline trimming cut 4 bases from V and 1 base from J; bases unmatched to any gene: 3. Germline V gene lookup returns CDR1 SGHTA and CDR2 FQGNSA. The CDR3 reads CASSWSGGQETQYF. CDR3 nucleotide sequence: TGTGCCAGCAGCTGGTCAGGGGGCCAAGAGACCCAGTACTTC.

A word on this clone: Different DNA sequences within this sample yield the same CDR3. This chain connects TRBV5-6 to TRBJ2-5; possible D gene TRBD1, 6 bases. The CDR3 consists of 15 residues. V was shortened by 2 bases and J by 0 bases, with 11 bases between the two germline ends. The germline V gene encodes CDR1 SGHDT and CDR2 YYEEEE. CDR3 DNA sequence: TGTGCCAGCAGCTTAGGGCAGGGGTACCAAGAGACCCAGTACTTC. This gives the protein CASSLGQGYQETQYF.

CDR3 in DNA: TGCGCCAGCAGCCCTACGACAGCTACCGGGGAGCTGTTTTTT. This translates into CASSPTTATGELFF. The V gene is TRBV5-1, the J gene TRBJ2-2; maybe TRBD1 (5 bases). Germline CDR1 reads SGHRS; CDR2 reads YFSETQ. This CDR3 contains 14 residues. Trimming pared 4 bases from V and 5 bases from J, leaving 12 bases between.

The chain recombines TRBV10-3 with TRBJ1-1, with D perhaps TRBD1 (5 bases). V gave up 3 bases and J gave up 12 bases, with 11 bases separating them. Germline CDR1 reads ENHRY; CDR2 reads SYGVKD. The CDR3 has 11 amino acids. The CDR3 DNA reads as TGTGCCATCAGTGACAGGGAAAATCCTTTCTTT. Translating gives CAISDRENPFF.

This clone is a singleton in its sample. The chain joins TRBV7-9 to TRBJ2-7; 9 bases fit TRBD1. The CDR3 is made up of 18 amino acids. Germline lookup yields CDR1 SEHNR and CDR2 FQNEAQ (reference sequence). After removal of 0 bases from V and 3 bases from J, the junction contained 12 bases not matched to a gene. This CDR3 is CASSLAPGGTGWYYEQYF. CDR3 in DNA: TGTGCCAGCAGCTTAGCCCCTGGAGGGACAGGGTGGTACTACGAGCAGTACTTC. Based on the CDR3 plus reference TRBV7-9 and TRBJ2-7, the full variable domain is DTGVSQNPRHKITKRGQNVTFRCDPISEHNRLYWYRQTLGQGPEFLTYFQNEAQLEKSRLLSDRFSAERPKGSFSTLEIQRTEQGDSAMYLCASSLAPGGTGWYYEQYFGPGTRLTVT.

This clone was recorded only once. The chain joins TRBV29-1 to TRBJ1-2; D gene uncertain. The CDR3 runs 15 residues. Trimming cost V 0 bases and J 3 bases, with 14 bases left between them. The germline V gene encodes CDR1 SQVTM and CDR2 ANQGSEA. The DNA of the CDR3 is TGCAGCGTTGAAGATCTTAGGGAGAAAGACTATGGCTACACCTTC. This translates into CSVEDLREKDYGYTF.

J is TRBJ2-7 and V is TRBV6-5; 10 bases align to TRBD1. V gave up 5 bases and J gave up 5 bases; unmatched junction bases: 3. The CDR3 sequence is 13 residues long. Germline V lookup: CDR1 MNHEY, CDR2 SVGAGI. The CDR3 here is CASSLTGGHEQYF. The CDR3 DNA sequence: TGTGCCAGCAGTCTGACAGGGGGCCACGAGCAGTACTTC.

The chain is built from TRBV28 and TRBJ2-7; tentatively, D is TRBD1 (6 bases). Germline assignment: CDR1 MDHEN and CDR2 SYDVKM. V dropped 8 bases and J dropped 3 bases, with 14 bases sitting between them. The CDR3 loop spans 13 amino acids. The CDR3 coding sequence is TGTGCCAGCCTACAGGGTGGAGTCTACGAGCAGTACTTC. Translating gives CASLQGGVYEQYF. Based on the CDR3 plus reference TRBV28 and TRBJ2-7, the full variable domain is DVKVTQSSRYLVKRTGEKVFLECVQDMDHENMFWYRQDPGLGLRLIYFSYDVKMKEKGDIPEGYSVSREKKERFSLILESASTNQTSMYLCASLQGGVYEQYFGPGTRLTVT.